This T cell receptor (beta chain) is drawn from a study of regulatory T cells in long-lasting Graves disease (dated by TCRdb to 2020 to 2023). Study-wide context: Persistent Graves' disease was defined as persistently positive TSH receptor autoantibodies together with antithyroid drug treatment for over 5 years. The study took place in China and was registered as a clinical trial. Persistent Graves' disease patients were compared with newly diagnosed Graves' disease patients by peripheral blood TCR sequencing and RNA sequencing. In the clinical cohort, patients with persistent Graves' disease had used antithyroid drugs for an average of about 10.3 years. A total of some 33 samples were covered by TCR sequencing, comprising some 13 persistent and 20 or so newly diagnosed Graves' disease patients. The research as a whole found: Sequencing and analysis were restricted to the TCR beta chain. Persistent patients shared more public clonotypes among themselves (around 3,000) than newly diagnosed patients did (approximately 970). Peripheral blood alone was examined, since thyroid tissue, which constituted the primary lesion, could not be accessed. Persistent disease showed preferential use of TRBV28, TRBJ1-2 and TRBJ2-5, whereas newly diagnosed disease favored TRBV20-1 and TRBJ2-1. The authors acknowledged the small sample size as a limitation that may reduce accuracy. Persistent Graves' disease patients showed lower TCR Shannon entropy and fewer highly expanded clones than newly diagnosed patients, suggesting clonal expansion.

The CDR3 runs 17 residues from the cysteine to the phenylalanine. The retained sequence is limited to the CDR3, 51 bases, with the frame set at the first base. Based on the germline V gene (reference sequence), the CDR1 and CDR2 sequences are DFQATT and SNEGSKA. The trim is 0 bases for V and 3 bases for J, with a gap of 18 bases between the germline ends. Preparation of the library involved multiplex PCR. This sample was sequenced with an Illumina HiSeq 4000. To build TCR beta libraries, CDR3 regions were amplified by Arm-PCR using iRepertoire HTBI primers. PCR products were gel purified before sequencing. As for how the authors treated the data: Gene usage analysis of CDR3 amino acid clonotypes used the approximately 56 TRBV and 12 to 15 TRBJ segments found across samples. COPE and FqMerger were used to merge the filtered high-quality paired reads into contigs. Contigs were aligned with BLAST to IMGT TRBV, TRBD and TRBJ reference genes, and CDR3 was defined per IMGT. Clonotypes above 0.1% frequency were classified as highly expanded clones. Shannon entropy was used to measure repertoire diversity, and the Gini coefficient was used to measure V-J evenness. A clonotype found in more than one individual was treated as public. The raw public reads went through TCRdb reprocessing: fastp at Q25, MiXCR clone calling, in-frame beta chains kept. Identical CDR3 protein sequences are pooled into one entry, listed with their most common genes and DNA. TCRdb's processing, not the study's, gives the V and J calls here. The sample profile shows approximately 360,000 distinct CDR3 sequences; 23% of them were found once. The ten largest clonotypes hold 25% to 30% of the sample.

This sample's time point label indicates: persistent/refractory GD, antithyroid drugs over 5 years with positive TRAb. For both TCR sequencing and RNA sequencing, RNA was extracted from PBMCs using TRIzol. The diagnosis of Graves' disease was made according to American Thyroid Association guidelines. Recruitment of patients was carried out at an endocrinology department in Xi'an, China. Each patient gave about 9.1 milliliters of peripheral blood, collected in an EDTA anticoagulant tube. Ficoll Paque Plus density gradient separation was used to isolate PBMCs, and no further T cell sorting was done. RNA quality was checked with an Agilent 2100 Bioanalyzer and agarose gel, and concentration with a NanoDrop 2000. As for this clonotype: Its specific antigen is unknown. No base-level quality is on record; no much larger clone is a single base apart.

The specimen was peripheral blood mononuclear cells (PBMCs), collected when the disease was refractory, from a patient treated with antithyroid drugs. The TCR comes from a woman in her forties with Graves disease. Donor details come from another sample of the same person, matched by shared clones. The V and J segments used are TRBV20-1 and TRBJ1-5; the best D guess is TRBD1, with 5 bases matching. The DNA sequence is given as TGCAGTGCTAGAGATGGTTTTCGGGACCTCAACAATCAGCCCCAGCATTTT. Its coded protein is CSARDGFRDLNNQPQHF.